The sequence of this T cell receptor (beta chain) was determined in a study of blood T cell repertoires in COVID-19. Across the whole study: The United States, Italy and Spain provided the acute and convalescent COVID-19 samples.

Libraries were prepared by immunoSEQ multiplex PCR; TCRdb keeps only in-frame clonotypes and omits some of them. The sample carries some 200,000 clones, more than 75% recorded once. CDR3 length: 16 amino acids. CDR1 SGHTA and CDR2 FQGNSA come from the germline V gene. Trimming at V came to 5 bases and at J to 7 bases, leaving 11 bases not matched to a gene. The sample taken for sequencing was peripheral blood. The chain couples TRBV7-2 to TRBJ1-6, with 7 bases identical to TRBD1. The TCR comes from a woman between 18 and 29 years old who had recovered from COVID-19. CDR3: CASSADRPIGNSPLHF. As DNA, the CDR3 is TGTGCCAGCAGCGCGGACAGGCCGATCGGGAATTCACCCCTCCACTTT.